This T cell receptor (beta chain) came from a study of monozygotic twins with inflammatory bowel disease. Study conclusions and caveats: Different T cell subtypes could not be distinguished. Heterogeneous immunosuppressive treatment regimens may have introduced variability into patient repertoires.

In the case of this clonotype: Antigen specificity is unknown.

For each CDR3 protein, TCRdb gives one entry from its re-call of the 5' RACE reads, without DNA. The table lists more than 350,000 distinct CDR3 sequences. Investigators extracted total RNA from whole blood and did not sort T cells. Germline CDR1 and CDR2: SEHNR and FQNEAQ (reference sequence). The CDR3 is 15 amino acids. The sequence was collected from a human donor with ulcerative colitis or Crohn's disease, or a healthy co-twin of an affected twin (not recorded which). This sequence joins TRBV7-9 and TRBJ1-3; TCRdb's D gene call, TRBD1, goes unchecked for lack of DNA. Sequenced: blood. CDR3: CASSSQGPTGNTIYF.